The 13 T cell receptor beta chains given below trace back to one sample, sequenced in a study of blood T cell repertoires in COVID-19. The data were produced by immunoSEQ multiplex PCR, yet TCRdb's version contains in-frame clones alone and is incomplete. The sample holds about 210,000 clones, roughly 94% seen once. Sequenced input: peripheral blood. These receptors all come from a man aged 25 to 40 with acute or convalescent COVID-19.

This clone was recorded only once. V and J are TRBV30 and TRBJ1-5; unclear D gene. Germline CDR1 reads GTSNPN; CDR2 reads SVGIG (reference sequence). The CDR3 has 14 residues. Trimming left V 2 bases short and J 4 bases short, with 12 bases between. The CDR3 spells CAWSLEGGNQPQHF. As DNA, the CDR3 is TGTGCCTGGAGTCTAGAGGGAGGGAATCAGCCCCAGCATTTT.

Only one count was recorded for this clone. This chain links TRBV10-1 with TRBJ2-1; possible D gene TRBD2, 7 bases. Per germline, CDR1 WNHNN and CDR2 SYGVQD (reference sequence). V lost 10 bases and J 10 bases, leaving 20 bases between the germline ends. This CDR3 has 13 residues. The CDR3, as DNA: TGCGCCACCTCACGGACTAGGGGGAGGGAGCAGTTCTTC. It codes for CATSRTRGREQFF.

This chain joins TRBV4-1 and TRBJ2-7, with 9 positions matching TRBD1. Trimming took 4 bases from V and 2 from J; bases not matched to a gene: 6. Germline V gives CDR1 MGHRA, CDR2 YSYEKL. The CDR3 is 15 residues long. The CDR3 DNA follows: TGCGCCAGCAGCCTACTACAGGGGGCGGCCTACGAGCAGTACTTC. Translation: CASSLLQGAAYEQYF.

The rearrangement joins TRBV6-4 to TRBJ2-3; 9 nucleotides align to TRBD2. Per the germline V gene, CDR1 is MRHNA and CDR2 is SNTAGT. V was pared by 8 bases and J by 6 bases, with 12 bases of the junction left unmatched. CDR3 size: 15 residues. CDR3 sequence reads: CASSLAGAQTDTQYF. In DNA form, the CDR3 reads TGTGCCAGCTCTTTAGCGGGGGCCCAAACGGATACGCAGTATTTT.

This clone was counted a single time. The J gene is TRBJ1-1, the V gene TRBV28, with D possibly TRBD1 on 6 matching bases. V lost 7 bases, J lost 1 base, and 16 bases lay in between. The CDR3 contains 15 residues. Germline V lookup: CDR1 MDHEN, CDR2 SYDVKM. CDR3 protein: CASNTIGGPNTEAFF. The CDR3 region has the DNA TGTGCCAGCAATACTATCGGGGGGCCGAACACTGAAGCTTTCTTT.

The DNA for the CDR3 is TGTGCCAGCAGCGAAAGGACTAGCGGGAAGGGGGAGACCCAGTACTTC. Translated: CASSERTSGKGETQYF. The V call is TRBV7-9, the J call TRBJ2-5; 12 nucleotides align to TRBD2. Losses at the gene ends were 5 bases for V and 5 bases for J; bases not matched to a gene: 9. Germline V lookup: CDR1 SEHNR, CDR2 FQNEAQ (reference sequence). The CDR3 is made up of 16 amino acids.

CDR3 amino acids: CASSSRRRGELFF. The CDR3 DNA reads as TGTGCCAGCAGTTCTCGGAGGAGAGGGGAGCTGTTTTTT. V gene TRBV28 combines with J gene TRBJ2-2; D is possibly TRBD2 (5 bases). V lost 4 bases and J lost 8, with 11 bases in between. CDR1 is MDHEN, CDR2 SYDVKM, per germline. This CDR3 spans 13 amino acids.

This clone was seen only a few times. The chain is built from TRBV19 and TRBJ2-1; 10 bases line up with TRBD2. This CDR3 spans 15 amino acids. Germline-derived CDR1 and CDR2 are LNHDA and SQIVND (reference sequence). V trimming: 5 bases; J trimming: 8 bases; junction bases outside the gene matches: 9. The DNA for the CDR3 is TGTGCCAGTAGTGACTCTAGCGGGAGACGCGATGAGCAGTTCTTC. Protein: CASSDSSGRRDEQFF.

The chain joins TRBV5-1 to TRBJ2-7, with 7 bases that match TRBD1. The CDR3 spans 16 residues. Germline CDR1 is SGHRS and CDR2 is YFSETQ. Losses at the gene ends were 0 bases for V and 2 bases for J; bases not matched to a gene: 8. CDR3 in DNA: TGCGCCAGCAGCTTGGCCTCGGTCCAGGGGGCCTACGAGCAGTACTTC. It is translated as CASSLASVQGAYEQYF. The entire variable domain, with the rest obtained from reference TRBV5-1 and TRBJ2-7, is as follows: KAGVTQTPRYLIKTRGQQVTLSCSPISGHRSVSWYQQTPGQGLQFLFEYFSETQRNKGNFPGRFSGRQFSNSRSEMNVSTLELGDSALYLCASSLASVQGAYEQYFGPGTRLTVT.

A remark on this clone: At the DNA level, this CDR3 is encoded by other sequences in the same sample as well. V is TRBV11-3 and J is TRBJ2-1, with 11 bases fitting TRBD2. The V gene end was trimmed by 4 bases and the J gene end by 4 bases; junction bases not matched to a gene: 6. Germline lookup yields CDR1 SGHNT and CDR2 YENEEA. The CDR3 is 16 residues long. The CDR3 here is CASSSGTSGGYNEQFF. CDR3 bases: TGTGCCAGCAGCTCCGGGACTAGCGGAGGATACAATGAGCAGTTCTTC.

This rearrangement joins TRBV27 to TRBJ1-5, with D unresolved. Trimming took 4 bases from V and 6 from J, leaving 13 bases between them. The CDR3 runs to 14 residues. Per germline, CDR1 MNHEY and CDR2 SMNVEV (reference sequence). CDR3 amino acids: CASSSRGRGQPQHF. The DNA for the CDR3 is TGTGCCAGCAGTTCCCGGGGTCGAGGTCAGCCCCAGCATTTT.

The chain carries TRBV4-1 and TRBJ2-7, with 10 bases identical to TRBD1. V lost 0 bases, J lost 2 bases, and 1 base stayed unmatched. CDR3 length: 15 residues. CDR1 is MGHRA, CDR2 YSYEKL, per germline. The CDR3 DNA reads TGCGCCAGCAGCCAAGAGACAGGGGGCACCTACGAGCAGTACTTC. Its protein is CASSQETGGTYEQYF.

This sequence joins TRBV19 and TRBJ1-5; 8 nucleotides agree with TRBD1. The ends lost 8 bases at V and 10 bases at J; junction bases unmatched: 13. The CDR3 covers 14 residues. Germline CDR1 reads LNHDA; CDR2 reads SQIVND (reference sequence). This CDR3 reads CASHPTKQGVPQHF. The CDR3 region has the DNA TGTGCCAGTCACCCCACGAAACAGGGGGTTCCCCAGCATTTT.